This T cell receptor (beta chain) was identified during a study of T cell responses to AZD1222 COVID-19 vaccine. Looking at the study overall: Recipients boosted at about 4 weeks or about 12 weeks are pooled.

Germline CDR1 reads LGHDT; CDR2 reads YNNKEL (reference sequence). This CDR3 spans 17 amino acids. V lost 0 bases, J lost 0 bases, and 5 bases stayed unmatched. TCRdb's table, derived via immunoSEQ multiplex PCR, lists solely in-frame clones and lacks some. Of 80,000 to 90,000 clones in the sample, roughly 90% are singletons; the top ten hold around 2.8%. The TCR was taken from an adult in good health. The chain employs TRBV3-1 (or the pseudogene TRBV3-2) and TRBJ2-1; 7 bases agree with TRBD2. The material was peripheral blood, obtained on day 0 of AZD1222 vaccination. CDR3 DNA sequence: TGTGCCAGCAGCCAAGAGTGGAGCGGGATCTCCTACAATGAGCAGTTCTTC. It yields the protein CASSQEWSGISYNEQFF.